This TCR beta chain was sequenced during a study of T-cell reconstitution after alpha-beta-depleted transplantation in children. Unique molecular identifiers were incorporated during preparation of the TCRbeta library. MiXCR was run by TCRdb on the PCR reads, yielding one entry per CDR3 protein. The sample includes around 500,000 distinct CDR3 sequences, under 15% of them seen just once. This specimen was PBMCs from the stem cell graft donor, taken from the stem cell graft. This sequence originates from a human donor who donated a stem cell graft to a child with combined immunodeficiency.

The CDR3: CATSDRTVKSYNEQFF. Written as DNA, the CDR3 is TGTGCCACCAGTGACAGGACAGTGAAGTCCTACAATGAGCAGTTCTTC. V gene TRBV24-1 combines with J gene TRBJ2-1, with D tentatively TRBD1 (6 bases). The CDR3 covers 16 residues. Between the trimmed V and J ends, which lost 4 bases and 1 base, there was a span of 13 bases. Germline CDR1 is KGHDR and CDR2 is SFDVKD.